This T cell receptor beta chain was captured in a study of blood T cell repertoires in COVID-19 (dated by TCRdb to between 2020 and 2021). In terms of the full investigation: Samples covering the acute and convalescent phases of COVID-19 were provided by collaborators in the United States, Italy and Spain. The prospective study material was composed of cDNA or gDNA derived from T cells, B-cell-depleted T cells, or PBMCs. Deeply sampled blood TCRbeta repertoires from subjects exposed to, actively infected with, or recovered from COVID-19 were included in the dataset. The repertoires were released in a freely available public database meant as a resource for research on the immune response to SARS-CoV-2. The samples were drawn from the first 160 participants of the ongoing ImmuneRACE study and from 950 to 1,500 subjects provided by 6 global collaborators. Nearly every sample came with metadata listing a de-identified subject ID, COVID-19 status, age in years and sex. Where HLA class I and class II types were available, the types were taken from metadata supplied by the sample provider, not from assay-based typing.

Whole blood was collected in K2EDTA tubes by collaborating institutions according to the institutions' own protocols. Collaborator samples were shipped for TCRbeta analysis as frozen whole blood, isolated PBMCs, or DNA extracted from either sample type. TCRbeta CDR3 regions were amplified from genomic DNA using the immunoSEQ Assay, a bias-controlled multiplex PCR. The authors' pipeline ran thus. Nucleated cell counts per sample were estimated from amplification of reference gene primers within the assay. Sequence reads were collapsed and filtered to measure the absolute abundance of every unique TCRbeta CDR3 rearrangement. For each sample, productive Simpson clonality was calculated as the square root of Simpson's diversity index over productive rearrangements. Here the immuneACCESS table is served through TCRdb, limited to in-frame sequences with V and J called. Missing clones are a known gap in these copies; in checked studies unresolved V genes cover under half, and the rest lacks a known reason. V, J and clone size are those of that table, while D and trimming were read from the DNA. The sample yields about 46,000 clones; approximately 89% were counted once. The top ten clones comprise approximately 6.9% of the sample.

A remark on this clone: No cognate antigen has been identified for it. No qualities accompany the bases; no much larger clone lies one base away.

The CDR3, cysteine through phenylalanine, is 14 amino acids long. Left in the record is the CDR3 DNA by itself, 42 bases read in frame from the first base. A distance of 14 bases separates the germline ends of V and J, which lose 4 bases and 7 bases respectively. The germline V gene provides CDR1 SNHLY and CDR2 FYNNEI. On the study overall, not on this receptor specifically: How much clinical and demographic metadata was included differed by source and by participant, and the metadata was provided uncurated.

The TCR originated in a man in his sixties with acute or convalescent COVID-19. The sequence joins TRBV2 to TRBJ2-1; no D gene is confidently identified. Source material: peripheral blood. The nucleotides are TGTGCCAGCAGTGTGTCCCTTAGTACGAATGAGCAGTTCTTC. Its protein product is CASSVSLSTNEQFF.